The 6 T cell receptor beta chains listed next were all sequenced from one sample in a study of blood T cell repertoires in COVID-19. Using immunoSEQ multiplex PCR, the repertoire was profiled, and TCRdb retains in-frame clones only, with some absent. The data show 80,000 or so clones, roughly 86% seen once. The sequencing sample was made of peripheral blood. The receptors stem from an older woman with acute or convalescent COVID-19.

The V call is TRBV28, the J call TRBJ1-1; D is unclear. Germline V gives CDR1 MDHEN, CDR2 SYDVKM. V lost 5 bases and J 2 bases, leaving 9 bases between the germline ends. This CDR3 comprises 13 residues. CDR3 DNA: TGTGCCAGCAGTATACTTGATAACACTGAAGCTTTCTTT. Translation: CASSILDNTEAFF. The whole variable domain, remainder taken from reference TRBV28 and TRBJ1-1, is DVKVTQSSRYLVKRTGEKVFLECVQDMDHENMFWYRQDPGLGLRLIYFSYDVKMKEKGDIPEGYSVSREKKERFSLILESASTNQTSMYLCASSILDNTEAFFGQGTRLTVV.

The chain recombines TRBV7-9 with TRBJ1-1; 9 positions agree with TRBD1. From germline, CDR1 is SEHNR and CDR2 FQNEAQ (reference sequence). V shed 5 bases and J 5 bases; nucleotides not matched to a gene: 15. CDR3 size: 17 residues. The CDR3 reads CASSTPGTGFEGTEAFF. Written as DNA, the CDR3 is TGTGCCAGCAGCACCCCCGGGACAGGGTTCGAGGGGACTGAAGCTTTCTTT.

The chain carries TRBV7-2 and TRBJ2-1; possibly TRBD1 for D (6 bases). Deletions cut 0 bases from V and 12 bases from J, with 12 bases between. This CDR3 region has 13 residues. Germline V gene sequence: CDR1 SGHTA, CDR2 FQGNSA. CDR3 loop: CASSLAEGVVQFF. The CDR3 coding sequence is TGTGCCAGCAGCTTAGCCGAGGGGGTGGTGCAGTTCTTC. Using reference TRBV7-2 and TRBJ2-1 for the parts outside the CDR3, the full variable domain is GAGVSQSPSNKVTEKGKDVELRCDPISGHTALYWYRQSLGQGLEFLIYFQGNSAPDKSGLPSDRFSAERTGGSVSTLTIQRTQQEDSAVYLCASSLAEGVVQFFGPGTRLTVL.

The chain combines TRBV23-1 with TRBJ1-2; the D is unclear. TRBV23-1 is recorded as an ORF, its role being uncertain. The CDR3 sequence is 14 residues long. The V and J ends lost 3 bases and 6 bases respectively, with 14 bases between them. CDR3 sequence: CASSHGGPLHGYTF. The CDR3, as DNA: TGCGCCAGCAGTCACGGAGGGCCCTTACATGGCTACACCTTC.

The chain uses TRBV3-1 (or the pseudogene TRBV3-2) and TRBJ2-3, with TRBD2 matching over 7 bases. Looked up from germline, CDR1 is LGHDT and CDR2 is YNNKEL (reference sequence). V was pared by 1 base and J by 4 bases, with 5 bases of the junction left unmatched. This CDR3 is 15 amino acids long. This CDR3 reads CASSQVRLASDTQYF. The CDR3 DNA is TGTGCCAGCAGCCAAGTGAGACTAGCTTCAGATACGCAGTATTTT.

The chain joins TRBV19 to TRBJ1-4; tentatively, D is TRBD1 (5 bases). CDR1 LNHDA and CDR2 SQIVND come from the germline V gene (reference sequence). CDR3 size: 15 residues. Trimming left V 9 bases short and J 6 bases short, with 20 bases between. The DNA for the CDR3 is TGTGCCAGCCGCTACGGGCAGGGTTCGGATGAAAAACTGTTTTTT. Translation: CASRYGQGSDEKLFF.